This section outlines one TCR beta chain sequence together with its context. Its specificity is unknown. This sample is part of a study of identical twins. V lost 2 bases and J 2 bases, leaving 10 bases between the germline ends. The CDR3 covers 14 residues. Germline CDR1 reads SNHLY; CDR2 reads FYNNEI. Study outcomes and limitations: The abundant beta clonotypes from cord blood had fewer insertions, and memory repertoires had none of this. The same donors were not followed; conclusions instead depended on cross-sectional statistical analysis. In zero-insertion analyses, partial confounding could arise from invariant MAIT and iNKT cells.

A single record per CDR3 protein comes from TCRdb applying MiXCR to the 5' RACE reads. This sample has 700,000 to 950,000 distinct CDR3 sequences, with 9% to 15% found just once. The data were also submitted as part of a second study, on yellow fever vaccine responses in identical twins.

This clonotype was sampled from a young woman in good health. The chain carries TRBV2 and TRBJ2-7, with a weak D call TRBD1 (6 bases). Sequenced input: PBMCs. The CDR3 DNA reads as TGTGCCAGCAGTGAACAGGGGCAAGCCTACGAGCAGTACTTC. Translating it yields CASSEQGQAYEQYF.